The sequence of this T cell receptor beta chain was determined in a study of T cells after yellow fever vaccination. The V and J ends lost 1 base and 7 bases, in that order; junction bases with no gene match: 3. CDR1 is LGHNA and CDR2 is YNFKEQ in the germline V gene. The CDR3 is made up of 14 amino acids. Using its own MiXCR run on the 5' RACE reads, TCRdb lists one record per CDR3 protein. This table holds a few hundred thousand distinct CDR3 sequences, around 17% found once. The source of this sequence is a man between 18 and 35 years old who received the YFV17D yellow fever vaccine. The sample in question was PBMCs, obtained about 5 days after the first yellow fever vaccination. This chain joins TRBV4-2 and TRBJ2-1; 8 bases agree with TRBD2. The DNA for the CDR3 is TGTGCCAGCAGCCAAGGACTAGCGATGAATGAGCAGTTCTTC. As protein: CASSQGLAMNEQFF.